This T cell receptor (beta chain) was captured by sequencing in a study of blood T cell repertoires in COVID-19 (TCRdb year 2020). For the wider study: Samples covering the acute and convalescent phases of COVID-19 were provided by collaborators in the United States, Italy and Spain. The material from the prospective study consisted of cDNA or gDNA derived from T cells, B-cell-depleted T cells, or PBMCs. Deeply sampled blood TCRbeta repertoires from subjects exposed to, actively infected with, or recovered from COVID-19 were included in the dataset. The repertoires were released in a freely available public database meant as a resource for research on the immune response to SARS-CoV-2. The samples were drawn from two sources: the first 160 participants of the ongoing ImmuneRACE study, and 1,254 subjects contributed by 6 global collaborators. Sample metadata almost always included a de-identified subject ID, COVID-19 status, age in years and sex. Where available, HLA class I and class II types were obtained from metadata supplied by the sample provider rather than from assay-based typing. What the authors observed across the whole study: The quantity of clinical and demographic metadata differed by source and by participant and was supplied without curation.

Regarding this clone: Its antigen target is currently unknown. Base qualities are not provided; no much larger clone lies one nucleotide away.

TCRbeta CDR3 regions were amplified from genomic DNA by means of the immunoSEQ Assay, a bias-controlled multiplex PCR. The authors processed their data as follows. Within the assay, amplification of reference gene primers was used to estimate how many nucleated cells each sample contained. Sequence reads were collapsed and filtered to measure the absolute abundance of every unique TCRbeta CDR3 rearrangement. For each sample, productive Simpson clonality was calculated by taking the square root of Simpson's diversity index across productive rearrangements. TCRdb provides this immuneACCESS table in a form limited to in-frame rearrangements. Some clones are lacking; in checked studies, under half of them reflect an unresolved V gene, and why the rest are absent is not known. For V, J and clone size, that table is used; D and trimming come from the DNA. The sample table lists roughly 30,000 clones, over 75% of them with a count of one. In total, the top ten clones hold 6.5% to 10% of the sample.

In Seattle, one collaborating source enrolled patients while the infection was active and tracked those patients longitudinally over the course of disease. Each collaborating institution followed its own protocols to collect whole blood in K2EDTA tubes. For TCRbeta analysis, collaborator samples were shipped as frozen whole blood, as isolated PBMCs, or as DNA extracted from either sample type. Per the germline V gene, MDHEN is the CDR1 and SYDVKM is the CDR2. Trimming removed 8 bases from V and 6 bases from J; the gene matches leave 6 bases unexplained. The CDR3 covers 13 residues, taking in both the cysteine and the phenylalanine. Kept here is only the CDR3 DNA, which spans 39 bases and is read in frame from base 1.

The chain couples TRBV28 to TRBJ1-5, with TRBD1 identical over 8 junction bases. Material: peripheral blood. The receptor comes from a man aged 55 to 70 with COVID-19, enrolled during active disease. The CDR3 amino acid sequence is: CASCTGGGQPQHF. The DNA reads as follows: TGTGCCAGCTGTACAGGGGGGGGTCAGCCCCAGCATTTT.